The 26 T cell receptor beta chains in this list originate from one sample, sequenced in a study of T cell changes during pregnancy in multiple sclerosis. Method: immunoSEQ multiplex PCR; TCRdb's copy keeps in-frame clones and lacks some. The sample holds some 40,000 clones; about 94% are singletons and the top ten take 1.5% to 2%. This specimen consisted of peripheral blood, obtained in the third trimester of pregnancy. The receptors were sampled from a female donor with multiple sclerosis, enrolled in a pregnancy study.

The rearrangement uses TRBV4-3 and TRBJ1-5, with 9 bases identical to TRBD1. Losses at the gene ends were 4 bases for V and 1 base for J; bases not matched to a gene: 2. Germline CDR1 and CDR2: LGHNA and YSLEER. This CDR3 is 15 amino acids long. CDR3 sequence: CASSRDRVSNQPQHF. The CDR3 DNA follows: TGCGCCAGCAGCCGGGACAGGGTAAGCAATCAGCCCCAGCATTTT.

The V call is TRBV4-3, the J call TRBJ2-5, with 8 nucleotides matching TRBD2. CDR1 and CDR2 from the germline V gene are LGHNA and YSLEER. With V trimmed by 4 bases and J by 1 base, 2 bases remained unmatched. The CDR3 totals 14 residues. The CDR3 spells CASSPGLAQETQYF. The CDR3 bases are TGCGCCAGCAGCCCAGGACTAGCCCAAGAGACCCAGTACTTC.

The chain links TRBV4-1 to TRBJ2-5; D is unclear. Trimming cost V 1 base and J 2 bases, with 8 bases left between them. The length of the CDR3 is 14 residues. The germline CDR1 and CDR2 sequences are MGHRA and YSYEKL. Here the CDR3 DNA reads TGCGCCAGCAGCCAAGGGTACGGGCAAGAGACCCAGTACTTC. Translating it yields CASSQGYGQETQYF.

CDR3 nucleotide sequence: TGTGCCAGCAGTTTAGGGGGCGGGGGAAATGAAAAACTGTTTTTT. Translation gives CASSLGGGGNEKLFF. The chain uses TRBV28 and TRBJ1-4; the D gene is possibly TRBD1 (6 bases). V was pared by 2 bases and J by 5 bases, with 12 bases between. Per the germline V gene, CDR1 is MDHEN and CDR2 is SYDVKM. There are 15 residues in the CDR3. The full variable domain, in which reference TRBV28 and TRBJ1-4 provide the parts outside the CDR3, is DVKVTQSSRYLVKRTGEKVFLECVQDMDHENMFWYRQDPGLGLRLIYFSYDVKMKEKGDIPEGYSVSREKKERFSLILESASTNQTSMYLCASSLGGGGNEKLFFGSGTQLSVL.

The V gene is TRBV7-5, the J gene TRBJ2-3; no DNA check was done on the table's D call, TRBD2. TRBV7-5 is given as a pseudogene. The CDR3 is 15 amino acids. The CDR3 coding sequence is TGTGCCAGCGTTCCCGCGAATCCTAGCACAGATACGCAGTATTTT. This codes for CASVPANPSTDTQYF.

The chain employs TRBV5-1 and TRBJ2-5; perhaps TRBD2 as D (5 bases). Trimming left V 4 bases short and J 5 bases short, with 6 bases between. The germline gives CDR1 SGHRS, CDR2 YFSETQ. The CDR3 has 11 amino acids. The CDR3 sequence is CASSRDETQYF. In DNA form, the CDR3 reads TGCGCCAGCAGCCGGGATGAGACCCAGTACTTC.

The chain recombines TRBV7-2 with TRBJ2-3; D may be TRBD2 (5 bases). This CDR3 is 14 amino acids long. Trimming took 0 bases from V and 8 from J, leaving 12 bases between them. The germline V gene has CDR1 SGHTA and CDR2 FQGNSA. The CDR3, as DNA: TGTGCCAGCAGCTTAGCGCCTAGCCGGCCTACGCAGTATTTT. This sequence encodes CASSLAPSRPTQYF.

The chain combines TRBV6-6 with TRBJ2-6; D is undetermined. Between the trimmed V and J ends, which lost 2 bases and 0 bases, there was a span of 5 bases. This CDR3 is built from 15 residues. Germline CDR1 and CDR2: MNHNY and SVGAGI (reference sequence). The CDR3: CASSYISSGANVLTF. CDR3 nucleotides: TGTGCCAGCAGTTACATCTCCTCTGGGGCCAACGTCCTGACTTTC.

The CDR3 reads CASSSRLAGGAGELFF. The CDR3 DNA sequence: TGCGCCAGCAGCTCGAGACTAGCGGGGGGAGCCGGGGAGCTGTTTTTT. The chain combines TRBV5-1 with TRBJ2-2; 13 nucleotides agree with TRBD2. CDR3 size: 16 residues. Germline V gene sequence: CDR1 SGHRS, CDR2 YFSETQ. Trimming cost V 3 bases and J 6 bases; bases outside gene matches: 5.

This chain uses TRBV5-5 with TRBJ2-1, with TRBD2 identical over 14 bases. This CDR3 spans 19 amino acids. V shed 0 bases, J shed 7 bases, and the junction held 12 bases outside the gene matches. Germline CDR1 is SGHKS and CDR2 is YYEKEE (reference sequence). The CDR3 DNA is TGTGCCAGCAGCTTGGCGTTACGGACTAGCGGGAGGCCTTGGAATGAGCAGTTCTTC. Encoded protein: CASSLALRTSGRPWNEQFF.

J is TRBJ2-7 and V is TRBV2; 12 positions agree with TRBD2. Germline CDR1 and CDR2: SNHLY and FYNNEI. This CDR3 contains 13 residues. The trim removed 11 bases at V and 3 bases at J, leaving 5 bases unmatched. Here the CDR3 reads CAGGTSGHYEQYF. Here the CDR3 DNA reads TGTGCCGGCGGGACTAGCGGGCACTACGAGCAGTACTTC.

Only one count was recorded for this clone. The rearrangement links TRBV6-5 to TRBJ1-1; D not certain. Germline V gene sequence: CDR1 MNHEY, CDR2 SVGAGI. V was clipped by 1 base and J by 11 bases, with 17 bases between them. The CDR3 has 14 residues. DNA for the CDR3: TGTGCCAGCAGTTACTTTGCAGGAGTTGAGGGTGCTTTCTTT. It specifies CASSYFAGVEGAFF.

The genes are TRBV18 and TRBJ2-3; 7 bases align to TRBD2. The J segment lost 4 bases and the V segment lost 3 bases, leaving 4 bases of the junction unmatched. This CDR3 contains 14 residues. CDR1 KGHSH and CDR2 LQKENI come from the germline V gene. The CDR3 sequence is CASSPASGADTQYF. In DNA form, the CDR3 reads TGTGCCAGCTCACCGGCCAGCGGGGCAGATACGCAGTATTTT. Drawing the rest from reference TRBV18 and TRBJ2-3, the complete variable domain is NAGVMQNPRHLVRRRGQEARLRCSPMKGHSHVYWYRQLPEEGLKFMVYLQKENIIDESGMPKERFSAEFPKEGPSILRIQQVVRGDSAAYFCASSPASGADTQYFGPGTRLTVL.

The chain combines TRBV2 with TRBJ2-5, with 8 nucleotides matching TRBD2. Per germline, CDR1 SNHLY and CDR2 FYNNEI. The CDR3 is 15 residues long. The trim removed 6 bases at V and 0 bases at J, leaving 6 bases unmatched. CDR3 bases: TGTGCCAGCAGCCGACTAGCGACGTACCAAGAGACCCAGTACTTC. The encoded protein is CASSRLATYQETQYF.

The count of this clone is one. The chain joins TRBV19 to TRBJ1-4; a weak D match, TRBD1 (5 bases). CDR1 and CDR2 from the germline V gene are LNHDA and SQIVND (reference sequence). V lost 5 bases to trimming and J lost 4 bases, with 11 bases between them. The CDR3 is made up of 14 amino acids. DNA for the CDR3: TGTGCCAGTAGTCATCGACAGCTTAATGAAAAACTGTTTTTT. Residues: CASSHRQLNEKLFF.

The chain uses TRBV6-5 and TRBJ2-1; D is uncertain. Trimming left V 4 bases short and J 0 bases short, with 10 bases between. The CDR3 consists of 15 residues. Germline assignment: CDR1 MNHEY and CDR2 SVGAGI. As DNA, the CDR3 is TGTGCCAGCAGTTCCCCCGAGAGCTCCTACAATGAGCAGTTCTTC. This sequence encodes CASSSPESSYNEQFF.

The chain couples TRBV5-1 to TRBJ1-1; D ambiguous. The CDR3 length is 11 residues. CDR1 is SGHRS, CDR2 YFSETQ, per germline. Trimming shortened V by 1 base and J by 10 bases, and 8 bases separated the two germline ends. CDR3 amino acids: CASSLTGRAFF. The CDR3 nucleotides are TGCGCCAGCAGCTTGACCGGTAGAGCTTTCTTT.

The V and J genes are TRBV11-2 and TRBJ2-1; no clear D. Trimming left V 0 bases short and J 9 bases short, with 12 bases between. The CDR3 runs 14 residues. The germline gives CDR1 SGHAT, CDR2 FQNNGV. The CDR3 region has the DNA TGTGCCAGCAGCTTAGATCTTGTACTTCCTGAGCAGTTCTTC. Translating it yields CASSLDLVLPEQFF.

J is TRBJ2-5 and V is TRBV27, with D maybe TRBD2 (6 bases). The CDR3 totals 15 residues. Between the trimmed V and J ends, which lost 2 bases and 3 bases, there was a span of 13 bases. Germline CDR1 is MNHEY and CDR2 is SMNVEV (reference sequence). The CDR3 nucleotides read TGTGCCAGCAGTTTACGCGGGACGGCAAAAGAGACCCAGTACTTC. It is translated as CASSLRGTAKETQYF.

The V call is TRBV6-6, the J call TRBJ1-1; D call uncertain. V dropped 7 bases and J dropped 4 bases, with 10 bases sitting between them. CDR3 size: 12 residues. Germline V gene lookup returns CDR1 MNHNY and CDR2 SVGAGI (reference sequence). CDR3 in amino acids: CASTYGSTEAFF. In DNA form, the CDR3 reads TGTGCCAGCACCTACGGGAGCACTGAAGCTTTCTTT.

The chain couples TRBV20-1 to TRBJ1-1; unclear D gene. CDR1 DFQATT and CDR2 SNEGSKA come from the germline V gene (reference sequence). The V end lost 3 bases, the J end lost 10 bases, and 12 bases lay between the germline ends. The CDR3 sequence is 11 residues long. For the CDR3, the DNA is TGCAGTGCTAGTCCCTCCCCCCGAGCTTTCTTT. It specifies CSASPSPRAFF.

This chain uses TRBV18 with TRBJ1-1; D is unclear. Germline CDR1 is KGHSH and CDR2 is LQKENI. The CDR3 extends over 14 amino acids. The V and J ends lost 0 bases and 0 bases respectively, with 5 bases between them. The CDR3 here is CASSPPNMNTEAFF. In DNA, the CDR3 is TGTGCCAGCTCACCACCGAACATGAACACTGAAGCTTTCTTT.

V gene TRBV11-3 combines with J gene TRBJ2-5, with D possibly matching TRBD1 (6 bases). This CDR3 has 11 residues. Germline CDR1 SGHNT, CDR2 YENEEA. Trimming removed 8 bases from V and 7 bases from J, with 11 bases in between. Here the CDR3 reads CASSTGRTQYF. The CDR3 coding sequence is TGTGCCAGCTCAACAGGGCGGACCCAGTACTTC.

The table lists this clone with a few counts. The rearrangement links TRBV6-1 to TRBJ2-7; 7 bases agree with TRBD1. The CDR3 is 14 amino acids. Germline assignment: CDR1 MNHNS and CDR2 SASEGT. Trimming removed 5 bases from V and 2 bases from J; junction bases left unmatched: 6. CDR3 in DNA: TGTGCCAGCAGTTCTGGCGACAGGGCCTACGAGCAGTACTTC. Its translation: CASSSGDRAYEQYF.

This CDR3 is CASSVGQGSNEQFF. In DNA, the CDR3 is TGTGCCAGCAGCGTAGGGCAGGGGAGCAATGAGCAGTTCTTC. V usage is TRBV9 and J usage is TRBJ2-1, with a tentative D call TRBD1 (6 bases). Germline loops: CDR1 SGDLS, CDR2 YYNGEE. V lost 0 bases, J lost 6 bases, and 10 bases lay in between. CDR3 length: 14 residues.

This rearrangement joins TRBV7-3 to TRBJ2-2; D may be TRBD1 (5 bases). Germline-derived CDR1 and CDR2 are SGHTA and FQGTGA. This CDR3 comprises 14 residues. Between the trimmed V and J ends, which lost 5 bases and 6 bases, there was a span of 13 bases. CDR3: CASSPFRVPGELFF. The DNA of the CDR3 is TGTGCCAGCAGCCCATTCAGGGTCCCCGGGGAGCTGTTTTTT.